Sequencing of this TCR beta chain was carried out in a study of blood T cell repertoires in COVID-19. Study at large: Samples came from the United States, Italy and Spain, spanning acute and convalescent COVID-19.

The CDR3 consists of 14 residues. The V and J ends lost 2 bases and 1 base respectively, with 7 bases between them. The V gene's germline CDR1 is MDHEN and CDR2 SYDVKM. In the study's own analysis: From reference gene primer amplification, estimates of nucleated cell counts were derived. The method was immunoSEQ multiplex PCR; TCRdb's version includes in-frame clones alone and lacks a portion of them. V and J calls plus clone size are reproduced from that table; the DNA served to infer D and trimming. The data show some 300,000 clones, 88% seen once. V is TRBV28 and J is TRBJ2-3; no clear D. The receptor's source is a woman aged 30 to 39 who had recovered from COVID-19. Sequenced sample: peripheral blood. CDR3: CASSLSDGTDTQYF. DNA of the CDR3: TGTGCCAGCAGTTTAAGCGATGGCACAGATACGCAGTATTTT.